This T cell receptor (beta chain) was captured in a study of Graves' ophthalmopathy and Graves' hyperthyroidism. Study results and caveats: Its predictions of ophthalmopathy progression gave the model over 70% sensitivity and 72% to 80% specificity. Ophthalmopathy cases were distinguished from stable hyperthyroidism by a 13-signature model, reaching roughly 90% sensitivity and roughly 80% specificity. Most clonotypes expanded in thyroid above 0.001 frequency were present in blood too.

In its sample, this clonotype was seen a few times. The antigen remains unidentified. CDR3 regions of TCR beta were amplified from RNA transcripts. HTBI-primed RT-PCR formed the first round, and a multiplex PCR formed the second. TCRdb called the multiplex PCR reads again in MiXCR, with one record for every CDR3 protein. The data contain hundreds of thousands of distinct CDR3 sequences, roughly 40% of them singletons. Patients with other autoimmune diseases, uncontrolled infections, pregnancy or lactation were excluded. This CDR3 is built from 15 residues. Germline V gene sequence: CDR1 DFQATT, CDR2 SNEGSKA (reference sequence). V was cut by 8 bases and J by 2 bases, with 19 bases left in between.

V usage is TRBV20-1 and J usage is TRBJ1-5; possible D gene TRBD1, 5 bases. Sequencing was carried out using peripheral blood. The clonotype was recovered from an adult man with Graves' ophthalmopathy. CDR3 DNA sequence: TGCAGTTTAGAGAGAGGGGAAGGGGGCAATCAGCCCCAGCATTTT. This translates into CSLERGEGGNQPQHF.